This T cell receptor (beta chain) comes out of a study of T cell responses to AZD1222 COVID-19 vaccine. This CDR3 has 15 residues. Germline V CDR1 and CDR2: SNHLY, FYNNEI. V lost 3 bases and J 10 bases, leaving 16 bases between the germline ends. The method was immunoSEQ multiplex PCR; TCRdb's version includes in-frame clones alone and lacks a portion of them. This repertoire shows under 200,000 clones, approximately 94% found once; its top ten account for 3.6%. The source is an adult who received the MenACWY meningococcal vaccine as a control. The chain combines TRBV2 with TRBJ1-6; D unresolved. Sample: peripheral blood, taken 28 days after the second dose of the MenACWY control vaccine. For the CDR3, the DNA is TGTGCCAGCAGTGACGGGTTGGGCAGGCCCTCACCCCTCCACTTT. This translates into CASSDGLGRPSPLHF.